This is a list of T cell receptor beta chains from one sample in a study of blood T cell repertoires in COVID-19. The assay was immunoSEQ multiplex PCR, and TCRdb's table has in-frame clones only and misses some. The sample contains approximately 350,000 clones, around 88% of which appear only once. The sequencing input was peripheral blood. The receptors stem from a man aged 30-40 years with active or convalescent COVID-19. Each CDR3 is given with its conserved first and last residue. D genes are given only for firm matches. Rows give clone size only sometimes, using once, few, many, or a class for an expanded clone.

clone size: -
J gene: TRBJ2-7
D gene: TRBD1
V gene: TRBV7-9
CDR3 protein: CASSSPGQGLSYEQYF
CDR3 DNA: TGTGCCAGCAGCTCTCCGGGACAGGGGCTATCCTACGAGCAGTACTTC

clone size: -
J gene: TRBJ2-2
D gene: TRBD2
V gene: TRBV6-2/TRBV6-3
CDR3 protein: CASSVSTSDTGELFF
CDR3 DNA: TGTGCCAGCAGTGTCTCGACTAGCGACACCGGGGAGCTGTTTTTT

clone size: -
J gene: TRBJ2-3
D gene: -
V gene: TRBV5-1
CDR3 protein: CASSPGSGSTDTQYF
CDR3 DNA: TGCGCCAGCAGCCCGGGGAGCGGAAGCACAGATACGCAGTATTTT

clone size: -
J gene: TRBJ1-1
D gene: TRBD1
V gene: TRBV6-1
CDR3 protein: CASSDPGQDIDTEAFF
CDR3 DNA: TGTGCCAGCAGTGACCCGGGACAGGATATAGACACTGAAGCTTTCTTT

clone size: -
J gene: TRBJ2-3
D gene: -
V gene: TRBV7-2
CDR3 protein: CASTVLRGTDTQYF
CDR3 DNA: TGTGCCAGCACCGTTCTGCGGGGCACAGATACGCAGTATTTT

clone size: -
J gene: TRBJ2-2
D gene: TRBD2
V gene: TRBV6-4
CDR3 protein: CASSVVSGASNTGELFF
CDR3 DNA: TGTGCCAGCAGTGTGGTTAGCGGGGCCTCGAACACCGGGGAGCTGTTTTTT

clone size: -
J gene: TRBJ2-1
D gene: TRBD1
V gene: TRBV29-1
CDR3 protein: CSVSGTVYNEQFF
CDR3 DNA: TGCAGCGTCTCCGGGACAGTTTACAATGAGCAGTTCTTC

clone size: -
J gene: TRBJ1-2
D gene: -
V gene: TRBV14
CDR3 protein: CASSQEVGDIAGYTF
CDR3 DNA: TGTGCCAGCAGCCAAGAAGTCGGGGACATCGCTGGCTACACCTTC

clone size: -
J gene: TRBJ1-3
D gene: -
V gene: TRBV2
CDR3 protein: CASGREISGNTIYF
CDR3 DNA: TGTGCCAGCGGGAGGGAAATTAGTGGAAACACCATATATTTT

clone size: -
J gene: TRBJ1-6
D gene: -
V gene: TRBV30
CDR3 protein: CAWSRRTADNSPLHF
CDR3 DNA: TGTGCCTGGAGTAGGAGGACCGCGGATAATTCACCCCTCCACTTT

clone size: -
J gene: TRBJ2-5
D gene: -
V gene: TRBV18
CDR3 protein: CASSDRGAYQETQYF
CDR3 DNA: TGTGCCAGCTCAGACCGGGGGGCCTACCAAGAGACCCAGTACTTC

clone size: -
J gene: TRBJ1-3
D gene: -
V gene: TRBV28
CDR3 protein: CASSPPRGNTIYF
CDR3 DNA: TGTGCCAGCAGCCCGCCGCGTGGAAACACCATATATTTT

clone size: -
J gene: TRBJ2-1
D gene: TRBD2
V gene: TRBV5-1
CDR3 protein: CASRLAGGDNEQFF
CDR3 DNA: TGCGCCAGCAGGCTAGCGGGGGGCGACAATGAGCAGTTCTTC

clone size: -
J gene: TRBJ1-2
D gene: -
V gene: TRBV14
CDR3 protein: CASSQVYSGGSYGYTF
CDR3 DNA: TGTGCCAGCAGCCAAGTGTATTCGGGGGGCAGCTATGGCTACACCTTC

clone size: -
J gene: TRBJ1-4
D gene: TRBD1
V gene: TRBV12-3/TRBV12-4
CDR3 protein: CASSRTGNEKLFF
CDR3 DNA: TGTGCCAGCAGTCGGACAGGGAATGAAAAACTGTTTTTT

clone size: once
J gene: TRBJ2-2
D gene: TRBD2
V gene: TRBV23-1
CDR3 protein: CASSSRLAGGPSGELFF
CDR3 DNA: TGCGCCAGCAGTTCCAGACTAGCGGGAGGGCCGAGCGGGGAGCTGTTTTTT

clone size: -
J gene: TRBJ2-1
D gene: TRBD2
V gene: TRBV28
CDR3 protein: CASSFYSQRELDNEQFF
CDR3 DNA: TGTGCCAGCAGTTTTTACTCTCAGCGGGAGTTAGACAATGAGCAGTTCTTC

clone size: -
J gene: TRBJ2-7
D gene: TRBD2
V gene: TRBV13
CDR3 protein: CASSPPAGGPYEQYF
CDR3 DNA: TGTGCCAGCTCCCCCCCGGCGGGGGGGCCCTACGAGCAGTACTTC

clone size: -
J gene: TRBJ2-5
D gene: TRBD2
V gene: TRBV6-5
CDR3 protein: CASSYSGLATETQYF
CDR3 DNA: TGTGCCAGCAGTTACTCGGGACTAGCGACGGAGACCCAGTACTTC

clone size: -
J gene: TRBJ1-1
D gene: -
V gene: TRBV3-1/TRBV3-2
CDR3 protein: CASKSPGDTEAFF
CDR3 DNA: TGTGCCAGCAAATCCCCGGGGGACACTGAAGCTTTCTTT

clone size: -
J gene: TRBJ1-2
D gene: TRBD1
V gene: TRBV7-8
CDR3 protein: CASSPGQGHYGYTF
CDR3 DNA: TGTGCCAGCAGCCCCGGACAGGGGCACTATGGCTACACCTTC

clone size: -
J gene: TRBJ2-5
D gene: TRBD2
V gene: TRBV5-1
CDR3 protein: CASSAGSSGLETQYF
CDR3 DNA: TGCGCCAGCAGCGCGGGTTCTAGCGGGTTGGAGACCCAGTACTTC

clone size: -
J gene: TRBJ1-2
D gene: TRBD1
V gene: TRBV4-3
CDR3 protein: CASSPGQGNYGYTF
CDR3 DNA: TGCGCCAGCAGCCCGGGACAGGGTAACTATGGCTACACCTTC

clone size: once
J gene: TRBJ2-2
D gene: -
V gene: TRBV5-1
CDR3 protein: CASSLGMGLNTGELFF
CDR3 DNA: TGCGCCAGCAGCTTGGGTATGGGGCTCAACACCGGGGAGCTGTTTTTT

clone size: -
J gene: TRBJ1-2
D gene: TRBD1
V gene: TRBV6-1
CDR3 protein: CASSEWTGYGYTF
CDR3 DNA: TGTGCCAGCAGTGAATGGACAGGGTACGGCTACACCTTC

clone size: once
J gene: TRBJ1-2
D gene: TRBD1
V gene: TRBV19
CDR3 protein: CASSRDRTYGYTF
CDR3 DNA: TGTGCCAGTAGTCGGGACAGGACTTATGGCTACACCTTC

clone size: -
J gene: TRBJ1-5
D gene: TRBD1
V gene: TRBV4-1
CDR3 protein: CASRQTGGNQPQHF
CDR3 DNA: TGCGCCAGCAGACAGACAGGGGGCAATCAGCCCCAGCATTTT

clone size: -
J gene: TRBJ1-1
D gene: -
V gene: TRBV3-1/TRBV3-2
CDR3 protein: CASSHGGSLNTEAFF
CDR3 DNA: TGTGCCAGCAGCCACGGCGGGAGTCTGAACACTGAAGCTTTCTTT

clone size: -
J gene: TRBJ1-3
D gene: TRBD1
V gene: TRBV4-1
CDR3 protein: CASSHNLRDRGNTIYF
CDR3 DNA: TGCGCCAGCAGCCACAACCTACGGGACAGGGGAAACACCATATATTTT

clone size: -
J gene: TRBJ2-3
D gene: TRBD2
V gene: TRBV29-1
CDR3 protein: CSVAGRGGTDTQYF
CDR3 DNA: TGCAGCGTTGCCGGGCGGGGGGGCACAGATACGCAGTATTTT

clone size: -
J gene: TRBJ1-2
D gene: -
V gene: TRBV5-6
CDR3 protein: CASSSGRQTYGYTF
CDR3 DNA: TGTGCCAGCAGCAGCGGGCGACAGACGTATGGCTACACCTTC

clone size: -
J gene: TRBJ1-4
D gene: -
V gene: TRBV30
CDR3 protein: CAWSVLGGPNEKLFF
CDR3 DNA: TGTGCCTGGAGTGTACTCGGAGGGCCTAATGAAAAACTGTTTTTT

clone size: -
J gene: TRBJ1-3
D gene: TRBD1
V gene: TRBV19
CDR3 protein: CASSRDSTSSGNTIYF
CDR3 DNA: TGTGCCAGTAGTAGGGACAGCACGAGCTCTGGAAACACCATATATTTT

clone size: -
J gene: TRBJ2-7
D gene: -
V gene: TRBV5-6
CDR3 protein: CASKGGGANSYEQYF
CDR3 DNA: TGTGCCAGCAAGGGAGGGGGGGCCAACTCCTACGAGCAGTACTTC

clone size: -
J gene: TRBJ1-1
D gene: -
V gene: TRBV5-5
CDR3 protein: CASSPGHRNTEAFF
CDR3 DNA: TGTGCCAGCAGCCCGGGACACCGGAACACTGAAGCTTTCTTT

clone size: -
J gene: TRBJ2-2
D gene: TRBD2
V gene: TRBV4-2
CDR3 protein: CASSQDALAGGTGELFF
CDR3 DNA: TGTGCCAGCAGCCAGGACGCGCTAGCGGGAGGCACCGGGGAGCTGTTTTTT

clone size: -
J gene: TRBJ1-6
D gene: -
V gene: TRBV28
CDR3 protein: CASSSPPRSPLHF
CDR3 DNA: TGTGCCAGCAGTTCCCCTCCTCGTTCACCCCTCCACTTT

clone size: -
J gene: TRBJ2-1
D gene: TRBD2
V gene: TRBV4-1
CDR3 protein: CASSQDIAGEGRGNEQFF
CDR3 DNA: TGCGCCAGCAGCCAAGATATAGCGGGAGAGGGAAGGGGCAATGAGCAGTTCTTC

clone size: -
J gene: TRBJ2-2
D gene: -
V gene: TRBV18
CDR3 protein: CASSRKGEWNTGELFF
CDR3 DNA: TGTGCCAGCTCCCGCAAGGGGGAATGGAACACCGGGGAGCTGTTTTTT

clone size: -
J gene: TRBJ1-1
D gene: -
V gene: TRBV9
CDR3 protein: CASSGKGQASTEAFF
CDR3 DNA: TGTGCCAGCAGCGGGAAGGGGCAGGCCTCCACTGAAGCTTTCTTT

clone size: -
J gene: TRBJ1-2
D gene: -
V gene: TRBV2
CDR3 protein: CASRGIQGSGDYGYTF
CDR3 DNA: TGTGCCAGCAGGGGGATACAGGGCTCAGGGGACTATGGCTACACCTTC